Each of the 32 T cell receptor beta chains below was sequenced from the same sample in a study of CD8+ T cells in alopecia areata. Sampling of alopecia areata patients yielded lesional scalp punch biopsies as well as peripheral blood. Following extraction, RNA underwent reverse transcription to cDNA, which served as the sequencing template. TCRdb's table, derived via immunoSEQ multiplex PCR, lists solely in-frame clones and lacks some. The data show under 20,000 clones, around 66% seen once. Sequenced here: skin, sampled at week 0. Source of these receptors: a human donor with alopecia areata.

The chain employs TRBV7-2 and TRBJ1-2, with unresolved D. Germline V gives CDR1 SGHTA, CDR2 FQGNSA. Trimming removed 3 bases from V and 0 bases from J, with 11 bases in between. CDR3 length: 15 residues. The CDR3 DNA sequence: TGTGCCAGCAGCTTTCTCGGAAGTGCTAACTATGGCTACACCTTC. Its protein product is CASSFLGSANYGYTF.

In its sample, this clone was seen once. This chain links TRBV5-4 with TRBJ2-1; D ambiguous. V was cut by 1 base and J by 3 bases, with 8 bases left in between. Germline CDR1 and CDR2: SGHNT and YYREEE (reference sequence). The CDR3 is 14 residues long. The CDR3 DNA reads TGTGCCAGCAGCTTGTTCCCCGGCTACAATGAGCAGTTCTTC. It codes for CASSLFPGYNEQFF.

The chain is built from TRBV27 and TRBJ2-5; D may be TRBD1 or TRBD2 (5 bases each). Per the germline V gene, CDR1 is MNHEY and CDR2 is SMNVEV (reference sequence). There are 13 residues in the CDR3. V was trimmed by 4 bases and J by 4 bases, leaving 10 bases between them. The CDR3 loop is CASSWDVLETQYF. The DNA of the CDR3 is TGTGCCAGCAGTTGGGACGTTTTAGAGACCCAGTACTTC.

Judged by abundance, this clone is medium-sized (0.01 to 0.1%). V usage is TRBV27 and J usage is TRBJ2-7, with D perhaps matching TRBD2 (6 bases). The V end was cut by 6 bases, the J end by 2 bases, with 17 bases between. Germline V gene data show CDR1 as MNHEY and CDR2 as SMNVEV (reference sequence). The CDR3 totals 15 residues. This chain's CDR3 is CASSRRGGLAYEQYF. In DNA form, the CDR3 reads TGTGCCAGCAGCCGAAGGGGAGGTCTCGCCTACGAGCAGTACTTC.

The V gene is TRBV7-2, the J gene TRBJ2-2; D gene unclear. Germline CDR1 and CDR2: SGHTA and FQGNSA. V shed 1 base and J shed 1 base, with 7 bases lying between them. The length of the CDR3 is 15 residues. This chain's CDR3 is CASSLVAGNTGELFF. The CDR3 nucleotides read TGTGCCAGCAGCTTAGTAGCAGGGAACACCGGGGAGCTGTTTTTT. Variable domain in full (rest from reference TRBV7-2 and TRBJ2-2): GAGVSQSPSNKVTEKGKDVELRCDPISGHTALYWYRQSLGQGLEFLIYFQGNSAPDKSGLPSDRFSAERTGGSVSTLTIQRTQQEDSAVYLCASSLVAGNTGELFFGEGSRLTVL.

CDR3 DNA: TGCGCCAGCAGCCTATACTGGGACAGGTATATCAGGAATGAGCAGTTCTTC. It is translated as CASSLYWDRYIRNEQFF. The rearrangement uses TRBV4-1 and TRBJ2-1; 8 bases fit TRBD1. V shed 4 bases and J 7 bases; nucleotides not matched to a gene: 15. The length of the CDR3 is 17 residues. The V gene's germline CDR1 is MGHRA and CDR2 YSYEKL.

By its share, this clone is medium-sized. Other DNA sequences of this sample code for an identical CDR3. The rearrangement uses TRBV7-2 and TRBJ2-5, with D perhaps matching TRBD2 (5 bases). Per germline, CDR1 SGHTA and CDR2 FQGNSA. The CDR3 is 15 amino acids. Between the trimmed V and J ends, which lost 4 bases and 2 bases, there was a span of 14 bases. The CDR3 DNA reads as TGTGCCAGCAGCTCCGGACTGGGGATACAAGAGACCCAGTACTTC. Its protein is CASSSGLGIQETQYF.

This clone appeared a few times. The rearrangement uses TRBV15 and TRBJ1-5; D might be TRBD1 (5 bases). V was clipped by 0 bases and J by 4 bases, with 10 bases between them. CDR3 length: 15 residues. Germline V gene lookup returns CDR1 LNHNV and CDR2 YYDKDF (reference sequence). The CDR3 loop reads CATSRDLYRNQPQHF. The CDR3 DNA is TGTGCCACCAGCAGAGATTTGTACAGGAATCAGCCCCAGCATTTT.

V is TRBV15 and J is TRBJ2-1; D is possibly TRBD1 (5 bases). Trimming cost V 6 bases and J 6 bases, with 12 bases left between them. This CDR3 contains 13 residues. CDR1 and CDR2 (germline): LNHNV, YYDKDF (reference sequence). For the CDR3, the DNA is TGTGCCACCAGTACACAGGCAAGCAATGAGCAGTTCTTC. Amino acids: CATSTQASNEQFF.

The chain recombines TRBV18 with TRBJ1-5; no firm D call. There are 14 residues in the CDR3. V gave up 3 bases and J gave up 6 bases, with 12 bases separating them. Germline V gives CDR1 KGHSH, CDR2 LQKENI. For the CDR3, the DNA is TGTGCCAGCTCACCCCGTCGGGGTACTCAGCCCCAGCATTTT. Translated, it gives CASSPRRGTQPQHF.

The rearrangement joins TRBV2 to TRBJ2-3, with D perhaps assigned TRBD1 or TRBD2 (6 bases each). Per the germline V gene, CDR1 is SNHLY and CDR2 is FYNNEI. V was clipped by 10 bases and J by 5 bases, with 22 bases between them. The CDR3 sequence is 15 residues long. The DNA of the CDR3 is TGTGCCATCCCGAAGCCGGGGGCGCGGGTAGATACGCAGTATTTT. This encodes CAIPKPGARVDTQYF.

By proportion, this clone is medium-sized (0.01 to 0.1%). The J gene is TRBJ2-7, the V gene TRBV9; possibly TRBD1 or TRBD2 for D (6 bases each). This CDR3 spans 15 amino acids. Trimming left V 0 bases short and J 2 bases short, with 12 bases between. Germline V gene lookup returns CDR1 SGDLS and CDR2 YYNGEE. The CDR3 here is CASSVAPGEAYEQYF. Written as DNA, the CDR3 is TGTGCCAGCAGCGTAGCTCCAGGGGAGGCCTACGAGCAGTACTTC.

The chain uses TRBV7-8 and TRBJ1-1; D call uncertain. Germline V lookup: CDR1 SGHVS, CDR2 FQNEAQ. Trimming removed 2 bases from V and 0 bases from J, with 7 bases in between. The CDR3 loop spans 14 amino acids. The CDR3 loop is CASSLRLLNTEAFF. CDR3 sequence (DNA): TGTGCCAGCAGCTTACGTCTCCTGAACACTGAAGCTTTCTTT.

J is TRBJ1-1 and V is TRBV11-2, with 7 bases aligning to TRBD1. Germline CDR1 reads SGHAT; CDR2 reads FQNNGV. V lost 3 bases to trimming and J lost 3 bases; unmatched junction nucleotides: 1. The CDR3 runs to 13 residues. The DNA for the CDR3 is TGTGCCAGCAGCTTTCAGGGGGACACTGAAGCTTTCTTT. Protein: CASSFQGDTEAFF.

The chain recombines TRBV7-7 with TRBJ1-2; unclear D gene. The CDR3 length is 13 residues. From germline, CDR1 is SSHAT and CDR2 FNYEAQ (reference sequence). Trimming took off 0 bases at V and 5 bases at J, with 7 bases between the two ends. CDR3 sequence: CASSLAGGYGYTF. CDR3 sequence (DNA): TGTGCCAGCAGCTTAGCAGGAGGGTATGGCTACACCTTC.

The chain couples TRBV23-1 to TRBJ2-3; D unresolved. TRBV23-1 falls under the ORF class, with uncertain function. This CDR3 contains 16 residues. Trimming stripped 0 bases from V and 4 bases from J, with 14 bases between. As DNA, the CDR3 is TGCGCCAGCAGTCAATCGGTACTGGAGAGAGCAGATACGCAGTATTTT. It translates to CASSQSVLERADTQYF.

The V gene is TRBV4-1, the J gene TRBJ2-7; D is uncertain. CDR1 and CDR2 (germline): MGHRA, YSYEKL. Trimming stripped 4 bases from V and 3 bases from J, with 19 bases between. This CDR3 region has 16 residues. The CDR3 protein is CASSPRLVQRRYEQYF. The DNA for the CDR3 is TGCGCCAGCAGCCCCAGACTGGTACAGAGGCGCTACGAGCAGTACTTC.

This CDR3 is CASSGTSLVTDTQYF. Written as DNA, the CDR3 is TGTGCCAGCAGCGGAACTAGCCTTGTCACAGATACGCAGTATTTT. This chain uses TRBV9 with TRBJ2-3; D is possibly TRBD2 (6 bases). V was clipped by 3 bases and J by 2 bases, with 13 bases between them. Germline V gene lookup returns CDR1 SGDLS and CDR2 YYNGEE. The CDR3 totals 15 residues. Full variable domain (outside the CDR3, taken from reference TRBV9 and TRBJ2-3): DSGVTQTPKHLITATGQRVTLRCSPRSGDLSVYWYQQSLDQGLQFLIQYYNGEERAKGNILERFSAQQFPDLHSELNLSSLELGDSALYFCASSGTSLVTDTQYFGPGTRLTVL.

CDR3 in DNA: TGTGCCAGCAGCTTACCAAGGGACAGGGGCGGAGGGATTCAGTACTTC. This encodes CASSLPRDRGGGIQYF. The V and J genes are TRBV4-2 and TRBJ2-4; TRBD1 matches at 10 bases. The CDR3 contains 16 residues. Trimming removed 5 bases from V and 10 bases from J; junction bases left unmatched: 14. CDR1 is LGHNA, CDR2 YNFKEQ, per germline.

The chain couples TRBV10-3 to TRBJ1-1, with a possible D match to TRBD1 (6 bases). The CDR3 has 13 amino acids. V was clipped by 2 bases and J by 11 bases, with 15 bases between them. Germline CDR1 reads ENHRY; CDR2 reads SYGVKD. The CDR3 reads CAISEDEGGLAFF. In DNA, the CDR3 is TGTGCCATCAGTGAGGACGAGGGGGGGTTGGCTTTCTTT.

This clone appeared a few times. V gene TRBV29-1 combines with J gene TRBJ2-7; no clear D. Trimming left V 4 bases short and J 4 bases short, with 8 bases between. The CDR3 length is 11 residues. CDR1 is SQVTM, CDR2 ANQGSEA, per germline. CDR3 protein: CSVVVRYEQYF. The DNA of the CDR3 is TGCAGCGTTGTTGTGCGATACGAGCAGTACTTC.

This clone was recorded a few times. In DNA form, the CDR3 reads TGTGCCAGCAGAGAGTCGGGGCCGGTTGGAAACGAGCAGTACTTC. Encoded protein: CASRESGPVGNEQYF. The chain is built from TRBV6-6 and TRBJ2-7, with D possibly called TRBD1 or TRBD2 (5 bases each). V lost 6 bases and J lost 5, with 20 bases in between. The CDR3 sequence is 15 residues long. Per the germline V gene, CDR1 is MNHNY and CDR2 is SVGAGI (reference sequence).

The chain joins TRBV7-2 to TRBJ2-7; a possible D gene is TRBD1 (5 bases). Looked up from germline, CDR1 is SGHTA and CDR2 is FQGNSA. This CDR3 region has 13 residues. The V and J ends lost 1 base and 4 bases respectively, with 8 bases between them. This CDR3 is CASSLGSGYEQYF. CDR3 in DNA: TGTGCCAGCAGCTTAGGGTCAGGGTACGAGCAGTACTTC.

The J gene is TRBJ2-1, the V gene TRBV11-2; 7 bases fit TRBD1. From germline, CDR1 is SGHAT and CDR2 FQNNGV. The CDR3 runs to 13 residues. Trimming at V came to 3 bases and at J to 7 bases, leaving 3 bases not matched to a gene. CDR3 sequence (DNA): TGTGCCAGCAGCTTCGACAGGGCAAATGAGCAGTTCTTC. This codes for CASSFDRANEQFF.

Here the CDR3 reads CASSQSGPRQYF. CDR3 DNA sequence: TGCGCCAGCAGCCAATCGGGCCCCCGGCAGTACTTC. This chain uses TRBV4-1 with TRBJ2-7; D gene uncertain. The CDR3 runs 12 residues. The V end lost 2 bases, the J end lost 9 bases, and 11 bases lay between the germline ends. In germline, CDR1 is MGHRA, CDR2 YSYEKL.

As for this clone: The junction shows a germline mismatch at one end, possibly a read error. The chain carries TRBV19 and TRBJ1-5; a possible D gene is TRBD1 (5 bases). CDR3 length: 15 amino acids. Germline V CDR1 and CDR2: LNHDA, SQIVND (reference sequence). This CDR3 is CASSVDPGRSQPQHF. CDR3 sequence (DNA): TGTGCCAGTAGTGTAGATCCGGGACGATCCCAGCCCCAGCATTTT.

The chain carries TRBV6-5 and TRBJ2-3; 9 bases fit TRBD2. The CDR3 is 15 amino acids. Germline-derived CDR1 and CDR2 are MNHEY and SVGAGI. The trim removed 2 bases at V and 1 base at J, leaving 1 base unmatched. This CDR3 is CASSYRLAGTDTQYF. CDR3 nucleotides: TGTGCCAGCAGTTACAGACTAGCGGGCACAGATACGCAGTATTTT.

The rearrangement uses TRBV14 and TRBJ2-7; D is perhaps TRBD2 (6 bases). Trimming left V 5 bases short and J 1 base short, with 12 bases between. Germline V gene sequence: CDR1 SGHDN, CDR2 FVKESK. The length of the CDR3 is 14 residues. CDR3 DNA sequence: TGTGCCAGCAGCAAGGGTAGCGGATCCTACGAGCAGTACTTC. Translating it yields CASSKGSGSYEQYF.

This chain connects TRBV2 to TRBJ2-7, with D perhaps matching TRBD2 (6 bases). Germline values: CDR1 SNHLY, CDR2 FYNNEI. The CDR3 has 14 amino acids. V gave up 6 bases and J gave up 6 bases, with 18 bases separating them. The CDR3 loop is CASRPGEPWREQYF. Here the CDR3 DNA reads TGTGCCAGCAGGCCGGGAGAACCGTGGCGCGAGCAGTACTTC.

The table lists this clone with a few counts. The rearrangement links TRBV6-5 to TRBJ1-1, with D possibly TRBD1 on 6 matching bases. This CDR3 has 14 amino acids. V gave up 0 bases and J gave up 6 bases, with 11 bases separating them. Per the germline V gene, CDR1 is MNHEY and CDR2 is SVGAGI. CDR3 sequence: CASSYSYGGAEAFF. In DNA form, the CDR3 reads TGTGCCAGCAGTTACTCCTACGGGGGCGCTGAAGCTTTCTTT.

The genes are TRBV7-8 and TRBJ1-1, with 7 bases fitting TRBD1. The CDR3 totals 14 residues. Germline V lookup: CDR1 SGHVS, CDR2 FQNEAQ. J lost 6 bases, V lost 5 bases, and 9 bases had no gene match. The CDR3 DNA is TGTGCCAGCAGCCACCGGGACAGCGCCGCTGAAGCTTTCTTT. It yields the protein CASSHRDSAAEAFF. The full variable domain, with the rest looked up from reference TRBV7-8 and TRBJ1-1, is GAGVSQSPRYKVAKRGQDVALRCDPISGHVSLFWYQQALGQGPEFLTYFQNEAQLDKSGLPSDRFFAERPEGSVSTLKIQRTQQEDSAVYLCASSHRDSAAEAFFGQGTRLTVV.

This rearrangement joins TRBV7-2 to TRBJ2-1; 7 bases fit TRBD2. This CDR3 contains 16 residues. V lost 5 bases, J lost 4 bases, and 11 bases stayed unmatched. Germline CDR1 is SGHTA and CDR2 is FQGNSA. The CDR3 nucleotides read TGTGCCAGCAGCCCGGGGGGAGGGACTTCTTACAATGAGCAGTTCTTC. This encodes CASSPGGGTSYNEQFF.